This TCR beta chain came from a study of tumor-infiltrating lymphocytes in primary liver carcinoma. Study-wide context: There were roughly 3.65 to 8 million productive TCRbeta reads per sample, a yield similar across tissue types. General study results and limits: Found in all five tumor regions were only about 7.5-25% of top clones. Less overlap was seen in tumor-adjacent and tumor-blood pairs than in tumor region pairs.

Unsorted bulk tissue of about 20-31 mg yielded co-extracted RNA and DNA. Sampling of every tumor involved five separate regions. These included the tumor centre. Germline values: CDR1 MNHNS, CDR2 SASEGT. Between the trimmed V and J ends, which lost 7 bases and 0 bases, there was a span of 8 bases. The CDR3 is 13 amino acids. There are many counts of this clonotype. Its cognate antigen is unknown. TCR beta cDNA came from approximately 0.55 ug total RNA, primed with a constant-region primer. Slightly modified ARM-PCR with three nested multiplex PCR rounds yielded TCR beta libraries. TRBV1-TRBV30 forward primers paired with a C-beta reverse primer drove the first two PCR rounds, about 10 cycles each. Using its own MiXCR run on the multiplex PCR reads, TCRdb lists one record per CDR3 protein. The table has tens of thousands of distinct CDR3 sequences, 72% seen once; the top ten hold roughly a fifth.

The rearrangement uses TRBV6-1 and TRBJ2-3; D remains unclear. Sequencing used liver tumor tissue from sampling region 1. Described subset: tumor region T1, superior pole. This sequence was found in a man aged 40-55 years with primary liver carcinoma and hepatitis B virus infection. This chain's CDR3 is CASKPDSTDTQYF. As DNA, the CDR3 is TGTGCCAGCAAACCGGATAGCACAGATACGCAGTATTTT.